The entry that follows covers one T cell receptor (beta chain) sequence. These data are taken from a study of OX40 agonist ivuxolimab in advanced cancers. Produced via immunoSEQ multiplex PCR; TCRdb's table is partial and in-frame only. The data show about 45,000 clones, roughly 90% seen once. If patients had autoimmune disease history or systemic immunosuppression, they were excluded. V shed 1 base and J 2 bases; nucleotides not matched to a gene: 3. The germline V gene encodes CDR1 MGHRA and CDR2 YSYEKL. The CDR3 totals 15 residues. The chain uses TRBV4-1 and TRBJ2-7, with 9 nucleotides matching TRBD1. This sequence was found in an adult with an advanced solid tumor such as melanoma, head and neck, liver or kidney cancer. The sequenced sample was CD4+ or CD8+ T cells sorted from blood, obtained in a trial of the OX40 agonist ivuxolimab. This CDR3 is CASSQGTGATYEQYF. The DNA for the CDR3 is TGCGCCAGCAGCCAAGGGACAGGGGCCACCTACGAGCAGTACTTC.